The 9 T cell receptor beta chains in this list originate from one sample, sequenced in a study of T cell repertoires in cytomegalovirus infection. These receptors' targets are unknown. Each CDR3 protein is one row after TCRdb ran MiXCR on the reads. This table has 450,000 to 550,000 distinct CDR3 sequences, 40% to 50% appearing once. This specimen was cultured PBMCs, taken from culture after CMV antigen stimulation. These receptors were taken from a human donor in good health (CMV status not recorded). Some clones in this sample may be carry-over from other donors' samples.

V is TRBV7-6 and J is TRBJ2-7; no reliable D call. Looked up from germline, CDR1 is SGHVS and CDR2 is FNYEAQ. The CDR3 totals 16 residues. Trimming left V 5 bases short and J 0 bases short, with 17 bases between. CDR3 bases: TGTGCCAGCAGCCTATCAGGAGATCGTAGCTCCTACGAGCAGTACTTC. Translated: CASSLSGDRSSYEQYF.

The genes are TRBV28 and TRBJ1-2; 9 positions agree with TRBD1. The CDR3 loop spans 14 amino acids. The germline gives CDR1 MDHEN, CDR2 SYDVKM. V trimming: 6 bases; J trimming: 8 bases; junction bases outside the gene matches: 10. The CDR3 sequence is CASRLIGTGRGYTF. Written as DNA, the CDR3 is TGTGCCAGCAGACTAATCGGGACAGGGCGCGGCTACACCTTC.

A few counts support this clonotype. The CDR3 protein is CASSAGFSSYEQYF. The CDR3 DNA follows: TGTGCCAGCAGCGCAGGGTTTTCCTCCTACGAGCAGTACTTC. This sequence joins TRBV7-2 and TRBJ2-7; possible D gene TRBD1, 5 bases. The V gene's germline CDR1 is SGHTA and CDR2 FQGNSA. V lost 5 bases to trimming and J lost 0 bases, with 11 bases between them. The CDR3 spans 14 residues.

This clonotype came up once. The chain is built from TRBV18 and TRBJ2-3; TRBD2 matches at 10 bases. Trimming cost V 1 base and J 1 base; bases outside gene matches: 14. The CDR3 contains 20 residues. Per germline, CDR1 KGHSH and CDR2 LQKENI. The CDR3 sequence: CASSPRGSGGPPLRTDTQYF. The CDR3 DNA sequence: TGTGCCAGCTCACCACGAGGTAGCGGGGGGCCACCTCTGCGCACAGATACGCAGTATTTT.

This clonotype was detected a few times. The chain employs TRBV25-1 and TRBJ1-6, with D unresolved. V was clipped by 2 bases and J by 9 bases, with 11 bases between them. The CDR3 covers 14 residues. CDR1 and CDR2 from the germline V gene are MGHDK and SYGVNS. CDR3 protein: CASSERHGRSPLHF. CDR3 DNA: TGTGCCAGCAGTGAAAGACATGGACGTTCACCCCTCCACTTT.

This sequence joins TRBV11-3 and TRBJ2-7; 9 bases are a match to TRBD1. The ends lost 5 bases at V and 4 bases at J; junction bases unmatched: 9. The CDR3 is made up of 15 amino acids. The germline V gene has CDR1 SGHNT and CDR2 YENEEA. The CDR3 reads CASSPQTGQGYEQYF. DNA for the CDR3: TGTGCCAGCAGCCCCCAGACGGGACAGGGTTACGAGCAGTACTTC.

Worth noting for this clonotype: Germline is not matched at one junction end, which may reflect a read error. CDR3 region: CASSQVRGISGANVLTF. The CDR3 DNA reads as TGTGCCAGCAGCCAAGTAAGAGGCATTTCTGGGGCCAACGTCCTGACTTTC. The V and J genes are TRBV4-1 and TRBJ2-6; D unresolved. This CDR3 contains 17 residues. The germline gives CDR1 MGHRA, CDR2 YSYEKL.

CDR3 sequence (DNA): TGCGCCAGCAGCTTTACTAGCGGGAGCACCAGCTCCTACGAGCAGTACTTC. It specifies CASSFTSGSTSSYEQYF. This rearrangement joins TRBV5-1 to TRBJ2-7, with TRBD2 matching over 11 bases. Germline V gene lookup returns CDR1 SGHRS and CDR2 YFSETQ. V shed 2 bases and J 0 bases; nucleotides not matched to a gene: 7. The CDR3 extends over 17 amino acids.

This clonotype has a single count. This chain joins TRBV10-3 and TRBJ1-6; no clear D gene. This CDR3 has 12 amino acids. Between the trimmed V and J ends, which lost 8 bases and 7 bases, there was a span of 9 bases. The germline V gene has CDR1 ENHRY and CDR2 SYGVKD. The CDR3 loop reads CAIGQANSPLHF. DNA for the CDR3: TGTGCCATCGGGCAGGCAAATTCACCCCTCCACTTT.